Listed here is a single T cell receptor beta chain. Sequenced by immunoSEQ multiplex PCR; TCRdb stores in-frame clones only, minus some. The table includes approximately 200,000 clones, 85% to 90% detected once. This record belongs to a study of blood T cell repertoires in COVID-19. Study details: Acute and convalescent COVID-19 specimens originated in the United States, Italy and Spain. PBMCs, B-cell-depleted T cells, or T cells provided the cDNA or gDNA that made up the material.

The receptor's source is a man aged 50-60 years with acute or convalescent COVID-19. Material for sequencing was peripheral blood.

CDR3 in amino acids: CASSIAERDHTDTQYF. The DNA of the CDR3 is TGTGCCAGTAGTATAGCGGAGCGGGACCACACAGATACGCAGTATTTT. The chain is built from TRBV19 and TRBJ2-3; 7 bases are a match to TRBD2. The CDR3 totals 16 residues. Germline CDR1 is LNHDA and CDR2 is SQIVND (reference sequence). J gave up 2 bases and V 1 base, and 6 bases lay outside the gene matches.